This T cell receptor (beta chain) was sequenced in a study of cytomegalovirus exposure and HLA in healthy donors. Overall study context: HLA-typed donors were the source of about 85 million unique TCRs, which an early data release held. Findings of the study overall: Previously analyzed data showed that most TCR beta V segments were productive at a frequency of about 87% or about 30%. Later work associated roughly 15,000 TCR beta sequences with HLA alleles at 0.05 false discovery rate.

With regard to this clone: Antigen unknown.

Looked up from germline, CDR1 is LNHDA and CDR2 is SQIVND (reference sequence). The CDR3 has 16 residues. Trimming took 7 bases from V and 3 from J, leaving 21 bases between them. Although they were nominally healthy when sampled, donors likely had unrecorded immune exposures. The PCR contained 60 Vbeta and 13 Jbeta primers. TCRdb's table, derived via immunoSEQ multiplex PCR, lists solely in-frame clones and lacks some. Of about 93,000 clones listed, just over 75% are singletons. The sequence was obtained from a man aged 25-45 years in good health and CMV-seronegative. Sequenced sample: PBMCs. V usage is TRBV19 and J usage is TRBJ1-2; D is perhaps TRBD1 (6 bases). The CDR3 region is CASNRGAGVSDYGYTF. The DNA for the CDR3 is TGTGCCAGTAATCGTGGGGCAGGGGTATCGGACTATGGCTACACCTTC.